A selection of T cell receptor beta chains follows, all from one sample in a study of cytotoxic CD8 clonotypes in ibrutinib-treated CLL. Assay used: immunoSEQ multiplex PCR; TCRdb lists only in-frame clones, some missing. The profile shows fewer than 400,000 clones, 60% to 80% of them singletons. Specimen: PBMCs, collected after 36 months of ibrutinib treatment. The origin of the receptors is a human donor with chronic lymphocytic leukemia. Each CDR3 is given with its conserved first and last residue. Fields, in order: clone size, J gene, V gene, CDR3 protein. Part of the rows lack a size; the others show once, few, many or a class for expanded clones.

once | TRBJ2-6 | TRBV4-1 | CASSQRGLVSGANVLTF
. | TRBJ1-4 | TRBV2 | CASSGSPGQGPNEKLFF
. | TRBJ2-7 | TRBV7-9 | CASSPPTGRSYEQYF
. | TRBJ2-6 | TRBV27 | CASSPLALSGANVLTF
few | TRBJ2-7 | TRBV5-1 | CASSLLGQGYEQYF
once | TRBJ1-2 | TRBV28 | CASSLGVSYTF
. | TRBJ2-5 | TRBV5-1 | CASSSKPMETQYF
. | TRBJ2-4 | TRBV4-1 | CASSPQGAWNIQYF
few | TRBJ2-2 | TRBV11-1 | CASSPRGAGELFF
. | TRBJ1-1 | TRBV2 | CANGFDGEAFF
. | TRBJ2-3 | TRBV18 | CASSPRAGSTDTQYF
. | TRBJ1-5 | TRBV5-4 | CASSFQAHPGSNQPQHF
. | TRBJ2-1 | TRBV6-1 | CASNQRGHYEQFF
. | TRBJ2-7 | TRBV6-6 | CASSYSTGQKKKYF
few | TRBJ2-2 | TRBV2 | CASSEAGGQGAWTGELFF
. | TRBJ1-3 | TRBV29-1 | CSVEEVEGGGNTIYF
. | TRBJ2-3 | TRBV7-9 | CASSLVGMGGDTQYF
few | TRBJ1-2 | TRBV1 | CTSSHTGNGYTF
. | TRBJ2-1 | TRBV18 | CASSPTVYNEQFF
. | TRBJ1-5 | TRBV28 | CASCWGNQPQHF
few | TRBJ1-5 | TRBV19 | CASSIDGNNQPQHF
. | TRBJ2-2 | TRBV9 | CASSPRSGTTGELFF
. | TRBJ2-3 | TRBV7-2 | CASSLATGGPDTQYF
. | TRBJ2-7 | TRBV19 | CASSIDPVVSYEQYF
. | TRBJ1-5 | TRBV5-1 | CASSETPGYNQPQHF
few | TRBJ1-2 | TRBV5-6 | CASSFPGTDYGYTF
. | TRBJ2-7 | TRBV29-1 | CSVEEQGTGGSYEQYF
. | TRBJ1-1 | TRBV9 | CASSVDVVGAEAFF
few | TRBJ2-5 | TRBV4-1 | CASSQRSRTQETQYF
. | TRBJ2-5 | TRBV5-1 | CASSLVGGGQETQYF
. | TRBJ1-4 | TRBV30 | CAWASGGAIRNEKLFF
. | TRBJ1-6 | TRBV5-1 | CASSLARDRVNSPLHF
. | TRBJ2-1 | TRBV5-1 | CASSPWAVGNNEQFF
. | TRBJ1-3 | TRBV15 | CATSRDPQAGNTIYF
. | TRBJ2-7 | TRBV28 | CASRVRRGHYEQYF
. | TRBJ2-3 | TRBV9 | CASSAGLSTDTQYF
few | TRBJ2-7 | TRBV25-1 | CASSEPDRVRQYF
. | TRBJ2-1 | TRBV7-6 | CASSLAQGVLKNEQFF
few | TRBJ2-1 | TRBV9 | CASSVGLGNEQFF
. | TRBJ1-6 | TRBV7-4 | CASSPRTGESPLHF